This T cell receptor (beta chain) was sequenced during a study of human thymus T cells. Study observations and caveats: Thymic and blood repertoires appeared to display a bias in their usage of V and J genes. What related research reported was that thymic repertoires overlapped highly among unrelated individuals.

For this clone: The antigen is not known.

Thymus was obtained from resections taken during corrective heart surgery. This table comes from immunoSEQ multiplex PCR, and its TCRdb copy is limited to in-frame clones, with some not included. The repertoire holds roughly 130,000 clones, with about 95% as singletons. The source is a boy under three years old with a congenital heart defect but otherwise immunologically healthy. The sequenced sample consisted of thymus tissue.

CDR3 loop: CASMQRYRGSPLYEQYF. The CDR3 DNA reads TGTGCCAGCATGCAAAGGTATCGGGGTTCGCCCCTTTACGAGCAGTACTTC. This chain connects TRBV12-1 to TRBJ2-7; TRBD2, the table's D call, lacks a check against the DNA. TRBV12-1 is noted as a pseudogene. The CDR3 has 17 residues.